This T cell receptor (beta chain) comes out of a study of OX40 agonist ivuxolimab in advanced cancers. For the study at large: Patients received ivuxolimab, an agonistic anti-OX40 (CD134) antibody. Ivuxolimab was administered intravenously to patients at 0.01 to 10 mg/kg every 2 weeks. Findings and limits, study-wide: Antigen specificity was not determined for the expanded peripheral T cells.

TCRdb's copy holds only in-frame clones and misses some; the assay was immunoSEQ multiplex PCR. Among about 79,000 clones listed, around 82% were seen once. Individuals having autoimmune disease history or systemic immunosuppression were not enrolled. Of note for this clone: The target antigen is unknown.

J lost 4 bases, V lost 5 bases, and 14 bases had no gene match. In germline, CDR1 is SEHNR, CDR2 FQNEAQ (reference sequence). The length of the CDR3 is 18 residues. This chain links TRBV7-9 with TRBJ2-1, with TRBD2 identical over 10 bases. The material was CD4+ or CD8+ T cells sorted from blood, obtained in a trial of the OX40 agonist ivuxolimab. This receptor was obtained from an adult with an advanced solid tumor such as melanoma, head and neck, liver or kidney cancer. CDR3 loop: CASSTRPLLAGEYNEQFF. The CDR3 DNA reads TGTGCCAGCAGCACACGCCCCCTTCTAGCGGGAGAGTACAATGAGCAGTTCTTC.